The TCR beta chain under discussion was sequenced for a study of T cell responses to AZD1222 COVID-19 vaccine. Comment on this clone: Its antigen is currently unknown.

Findings and limits, study-wide: Without day 14 samples, only post-peak T cell repertoires were studied. There were vaccine-associated CD4 TCRs across spike, dominant at 160-218 and 743-854. The donors showed a predominance of white British ancestry and of females, with possible underestimation of clonal diversity.

Here immunoSEQ multiplex PCR was the method, and the copy in TCRdb shows in-frame clones only, minus some. The sample has around 140,000 clones, approximately 90% seen once; the top ten hold roughly 1.7%. Doses given second, at about 4 or about 12 weeks, were pooled. There are 15 residues in the CDR3. V lost 3 bases to trimming and J lost 1 base; unmatched junction nucleotides: 3. The V gene's germline CDR1 is SNHLY and CDR2 FYNNEI. The source of this sequence is an adult who received the AZD1222 COVID-19 vaccine. Sample: peripheral blood, taken 28 days after the second AZD1222 dose. The chain combines TRBV2 with TRBJ1-3; 7 bases are a match to TRBD1. CDR3 region: CASSEGRGSGNTIYF. In DNA, the CDR3 is TGTGCCAGCAGTGAGGGCAGGGGGTCTGGAAACACCATATATTTT. Full variable domain (rest looked up from reference TRBV2 and TRBJ1-3): EPEVTQTPSHQVTQMGQEVILRCVPISNHLYFYWYRQILGQKVEFLVSFYNNEISEKSEIFDDQFSVERPDGSNFTLKIRSTKLEDSAMYFCASSEGRGSGNTIYFGEGSWLTVV.